One sample yielded the 32 T cell receptor beta chains listed below, sequenced in a study of spatial heterogeneity in lung cancer. MiXCR, run by TCRdb on the 5' RACE reads, gives a single entry per CDR3 protein. This table has roughly 4,000 distinct CDR3 sequences, 4.5% to 6.5% appearing once. Whole-study findings and limits: Expanded alpha and beta TCR counts within tumors tracked tumor mutation counts.

Indicated time point: sample taken at primary tumor resection. The antigens these receptors bind are not known. The sequencing here drew on lung tumor tissue, taken at surgery. Every receptor here comes from a female donor with early-stage non-small cell lung cancer.

This clonotype has a count of ten or more. The chain is built from TRBV6-2 or TRBV6-3 and TRBJ2-2; no firm D call. This CDR3 has 13 amino acids. The ends were cut back, 6 bases at V and 8 bases at J, with 13 bases in the middle. Germline V gene lookup returns CDR1 MNHEY and CDR2 SVGEGT. The CDR3 loop reads CASRVTLSGELFF. As DNA, the CDR3 is TGTGCCAGCAGGGTTACATTGTCGGGGGAGCTGTTTTTT.

In its sample, this clonotype ranks as medium-sized (0.01 to 0.1%). The rearrangement links TRBV28 to TRBJ2-1; 9 nucleotides agree with TRBD1. The V gene's germline CDR1 is MDHEN and CDR2 SYDVKM. The CDR3 consists of 14 residues. J was trimmed by 7 bases and V by 6 bases; bases with no gene match: 7. CDR3 sequence reads: CASRAGQGRNEQFF. As DNA, the CDR3 is TGTGCCAGCAGGGCCGGACAGGGGAGGAATGAGCAGTTCTTC.

This clonotype is judged medium-sized (0.01 to 0.1%). The V gene is TRBV2, the J gene TRBJ1-2; no reliable D call. V lost 1 base to trimming and J lost 10 bases, with 10 bases between them. Per the germline V gene, CDR1 is SNHLY and CDR2 is FYNNEI. The CDR3 is made up of 12 amino acids. DNA for the CDR3: TGTGCCAGCAGTGAAGATAGTCCCCCCTACACCTTC. It codes for CASSEDSPPYTF.

The rearrangement uses TRBV6-5 and TRBJ1-1; TRBD1 matches 9 bases. The CDR3 loop spans 13 amino acids. Germline V CDR1 and CDR2: MNHEY, SVGAGI. With 7 bases clipped from V and 4 bases from J, the junction kept 4 bases outside the gene matches. Here the CDR3 reads CASKTGGSTEAFF. The CDR3 bases are TGTGCCAGCAAGACAGGGGGGAGCACTGAAGCTTTCTTT.

This clonotype is medium-sized (0.01 to 0.1%) in the sample. The chain links TRBV12-3 or TRBV12-4 to TRBJ2-3, with a tentative D call TRBD2 (5 bases). This CDR3 has 14 residues. Trimming pared 7 bases from V and 2 bases from J, leaving 13 bases between. The CDR3 nucleotides read TGTGCCAGCACCATCCAGCGGTTCACAGATACGCAGTATTTT. Protein product: CASTIQRFTDTQYF.

This clonotype counts as medium-sized. CDR3 protein: CASSQTGDANSPLHF. The CDR3 DNA reads TGCGCCAGCAGCCAAACAGGGGACGCAAATTCACCCCTCCACTTT. The chain uses TRBV4-1 and TRBJ1-6; 7 nucleotides match TRBD1. The CDR3 length is 15 residues. V shed 2 bases, J shed 7 bases, and the junction held 5 bases outside the gene matches. Germline CDR1 is MGHRA and CDR2 is YSYEKL.

This clonotype was detected many times. This rearrangement joins TRBV20-1 to TRBJ1-2; the D is unclear. The V gene lost 6 bases and the J gene lost 4 bases, with 15 bases spanning the gap. Germline V gene data show CDR1 as DFQATT and CDR2 as SNEGSKA (reference sequence). The CDR3 is 13 amino acids. The CDR3 loop is CSALAPGTYGYTF. In DNA form, the CDR3 reads TGCAGTGCATTGGCCCCGGGAACCTATGGCTACACCTTC.

This clonotype is classed as medium-sized. The chain has TRBV6-4 and TRBJ2-3; 9 bases line up with TRBD2. This CDR3 has 14 amino acids. The germline V gene encodes CDR1 MRHNA and CDR2 SNTAGT. Trimming cost V 10 bases and J 1 base; bases outside gene matches: 6. The CDR3 here is CATSASGGTDTQYF. The CDR3 DNA reads TGTGCCACCTCGGCTAGCGGGGGCACAGATACGCAGTATTTT.

The chain is built from TRBV12-3 or TRBV12-4 and TRBJ1-1; unclear D gene. Trimming removed 3 bases at V and 2 bases at J, with 7 bases between. The CDR3 contains 13 residues. CDR3 in amino acids: CASSFHRNTEAFF. For the CDR3, the DNA is TGTGCCAGCAGTTTCCACCGTAACACTGAAGCTTTCTTT.

This clonotype is medium-sized within its sample. This chain connects TRBV5-1 to TRBJ2-7; 8 bases map to TRBD1. The length of the CDR3 is 16 residues. CDR1 and CDR2 (germline): SGHRS, YFSETQ. V shed 4 bases and J 3 bases; nucleotides not matched to a gene: 12. DNA of the CDR3: TGCGCCAGCAGCCCTGGACAGGGAAATGTATTCTACGAGCAGTACGTC. This codes for CASSPGQGNVFYEQYV.

By share, this clonotype counts as medium-sized. This rearrangement joins TRBV7-2 to TRBJ1-6; D remains ambiguous. V was trimmed by 7 bases and J by 4 bases, leaving 5 bases between them. The germline CDR1 and CDR2 sequences are SGHTA and FQGNSA. CDR3 length equals 12 residues. Written as DNA, the CDR3 is TGTGCCAGCACCACTTATAATTCACCCCTCCACTTT. It codes for CASTTYNSPLHF.

This clonotype appeared once. This sequence joins TRBV12-3 or TRBV12-4 and TRBJ1-1; D is unclear. The CDR3 runs 14 residues. The ends were cut back, 7 bases at V and 11 bases at J, with 23 bases in the middle. CDR3 protein: CASNPFTTAHEAFF. The CDR3 coding sequence is TGTGCCAGCAATCCTTTTACCACAGCGCACGAGGCTTTCTTT.

This clonotype was recorded at least ten times. The V gene is TRBV29-1, the J gene TRBJ2-3; 11 nucleotides match TRBD2. The germline CDR1 and CDR2 sequences are SQVTM and ANQGSEA. J lost 5 bases, V lost 5 bases, and 3 bases had no gene match. The CDR3 is 13 residues long. The CDR3 DNA sequence: TGCAGCGTTAGACTAGCGGGAATAGATACGCAGTATTTT. It translates to CSVRLAGIDTQYF.

This clonotype was observed at least ten times. The chain recombines TRBV28 with TRBJ2-7; D is unresolved. The CDR3 covers 12 residues. V was shortened by 2 bases and J by 7 bases, with 9 bases between the two germline ends. The germline V gene encodes CDR1 MDHEN and CDR2 SYDVKM. The CDR3 region is CASSLRVKEQYF. CDR3 in DNA: TGTGCCAGCAGTTTACGGGTTAAGGAGCAGTACTTC.

The table lists this clonotype with a few counts. The V call is TRBV5-4, the J call TRBJ1-1; D unresolved. From germline, CDR1 is SGHNT and CDR2 YYREEE (reference sequence). Trimming stripped 0 bases from V and 3 bases from J, with 9 bases between. The CDR3 is 14 residues long. The CDR3, as DNA: TGTGCCAGCAGCTTGGTGCCAAGGGACACTGAAGCTTTCTTT. It encodes CASSLVPRDTEAFF.

This clonotype is medium-sized. The chain uses TRBV12-3 or TRBV12-4 and TRBJ1-2, with D maybe TRBD1 (6 bases). The CDR3 totals 13 residues. Trimming left V 2 bases short and J 7 bases short, with 11 bases between. CDR3 in amino acids: CASSLRGGGGYTF. The CDR3 coding sequence is TGTGCCAGCAGTTTACGGGGAGGGGGTGGCTACACCTTC.

This clonotype ranks as medium-sized. The chain links TRBV20-1 to TRBJ1-6, with D possibly TRBD1 on 5 matching bases. The germline gives CDR1 DFQATT, CDR2 SNEGSKA (reference sequence). Trimming removed 4 bases from V and 7 bases from J, with 11 bases in between. The CDR3 covers 13 residues. In DNA form, the CDR3 reads TGCAGTGCTAACGGGGGTAACAATTCACCCCTCCACTTT. Its translation: CSANGGNNSPLHF.

This clonotype qualifies as large. V and J are TRBV7-9 and TRBJ1-1, with TRBD1 matching 8 bases. Germline lookup yields CDR1 SEHNR and CDR2 FQNEAQ (reference sequence). The V and J ends lost 5 bases and 5 bases, in that order; junction bases with no gene match: 4. The CDR3 is 13 residues long. The CDR3 nucleotides are TGTGCCAGCAGCCCTCGACAGGGGACTGAAGCTTTCTTT. Amino acids: CASSPRQGTEAFF.

In this sample, this clonotype turned up many times. The V call is TRBV5-1, the J call TRBJ1-6; 8 bases fit TRBD1. Germline CDR1 is SGHRS and CDR2 is YFSETQ. V dropped 4 bases and J dropped 6; count of bases not matched to a gene: 3. The length of the CDR3 is 14 residues. CDR3 DNA: TGCGCCAGCAGCCCGGACAGGGCTAATTCACCCCTCCACTTT. Translating it yields CASSPDRANSPLHF.

By sample fraction, this clonotype is medium-sized (0.01 to 0.1%). The chain employs TRBV7-9 and TRBJ1-2; D unresolved. Between the trimmed V and J ends, which lost 5 bases and 4 bases, there was a span of 14 bases. This CDR3 comprises 14 residues. The germline CDR1 and CDR2 sequences are SEHNR and FQNEAQ (reference sequence). The chain's CDR3 is CASSKDGVGYGYTF. The CDR3 DNA sequence: TGTGCCAGCAGCAAAGACGGGGTAGGCTATGGCTACACCTTC.

As regards this clonotype: This may be a read error: a much more frequent sequence differs by one nucleotide. The V gene is TRBV28, the J gene TRBJ2-5, with D possibly TRBD1 on 6 matching bases. V was shortened by 5 bases and J by 1 base, with 11 bases between the two germline ends. Germline V gene data show CDR1 as MDHEN and CDR2 as SYDVKM. The CDR3 has 14 residues. The chain's CDR3 is CASSPWTAQETQYF. The DNA for the CDR3 is TGTGCCAGCAGTCCTTGGACAGCCCAAGAGACCCAGTACTTC. Complete variable domain (other parts from reference TRBV28 and TRBJ2-5): DVKVTQSSRYLVKRTGEKVFLECVQDMDHENMFWYRQDPGLGLRLIYFSYDVKMKEKGDIPEGYSVSREKKERFSLILESASTNQTSMYLCASSPWTAQETQYFGPGTRLLVL.

This clonotype was seen at least ten times. J is TRBJ2-2 and V is TRBV11-1; 7 bases are shared with TRBD2. Germline V lookup: CDR1 SGHAT, CDR2 FQDESV (reference sequence). V shed 3 bases, J shed 3 bases, and the junction held 13 bases outside the gene matches. The CDR3 runs to 18 residues. The CDR3: CASSFQGDSGPHTGELFF. The CDR3 DNA sequence: TGTGCCAGCAGCTTCCAAGGGGATAGCGGGCCTCACACCGGGGAGCTGTTTTTT.

This clonotype was detected many times. The junction and the germline gene differ at one end; a read error may be behind it. The rearrangement joins TRBV10-3 to TRBJ1-1; D is unresolved. The CDR3 extends over 11 amino acids. In germline, CDR1 is ENHRY, CDR2 SYGVKD. CDR3 coding DNA: TGTGCCATCAGTGAGTACCACAGCCAGATTTTT. Residues: CAISEYHSQIF.

This clonotype is labeled medium-sized. This sequence joins TRBV28 and TRBJ1-1, with TRBD1 as a possible D gene (5 bases). This CDR3 has 16 amino acids. Trimming shortened V by 2 bases and J by 6 bases, and 19 bases separated the two germline ends. Looked up from germline, CDR1 is MDHEN and CDR2 is SYDVKM. Here the CDR3 DNA reads TGTGCCAGCAGTTTAGGGGAGGGGAGAAGGAGGCCTGAAGCTTTCTTT. Protein sequence: CASSLGEGRRRPEAFF.

There are many counts of this clonotype. The V gene is TRBV6-6, the J gene TRBJ2-1; D gene uncertain. CDR3 length: 12 amino acids. CDR1 and CDR2 from the germline V gene are MNHNY and SVGAGI (reference sequence). V was pared by 6 bases and J by 6 bases, with 9 bases between. The CDR3 nucleotides read TGTGCCAGCAGCGCCCCCGGCAATGAGCAGTTCTTC. This codes for CASSAPGNEQFF.

This clonotype showed up just a few times. This rearrangement joins TRBV7-8 to TRBJ1-5, with a weak D call TRBD1 (6 bases). The CDR3 spans 20 residues. Trimming took 5 bases from V and 0 from J, leaving 26 bases between them. The V gene's germline CDR1 is SGHVS and CDR2 FQNEAQ. The CDR3 sequence is CASSAYRVPLPSYSNQPQHF. The CDR3 DNA sequence: TGTGCCAGCAGCGCATACAGGGTACCCCTCCCGTCGTATAGCAATCAGCCCCAGCATTTT.

This clonotype is termed medium-sized (0.01 to 0.1%). This chain joins TRBV14 and TRBJ2-2; D is ambiguous. From germline, CDR1 is SGHDN and CDR2 FVKESK. Trimming shortened V by 5 bases and J by 3 bases, and 4 bases separated the two germline ends. The CDR3 totals 12 residues. CDR3 sequence reads: CASSYYTGELFF. The DNA for the CDR3 is TGTGCCAGCAGCTACTACACCGGGGAGCTGTTTTTT.

This clonotype counts as medium-sized. The V gene is TRBV12-3 or TRBV12-4, the J gene TRBJ2-5, with 8 bases that match TRBD2. The CDR3 has 15 amino acids. Trimming cost V 3 bases and J 4 bases; bases outside gene matches: 7. CDR3 coding DNA: TGTGCCAGCAGTTTGGTCAGCGGGGGAGGAGAGACCCAGTACTTC. This translates into CASSLVSGGGETQYF.

By share, this clonotype ranks as medium-sized. The chain employs TRBV9 and TRBJ2-3; possible D gene TRBD1, 6 bases. CDR1 is SGDLS, CDR2 YYNGEE, per germline. The CDR3 is made up of 14 amino acids. The germline V and J ends were trimmed by 10 bases and 0 bases, with 15 bases remaining between them. CDR3 sequence (DNA): TGTGCCGGAAACAGGGACCCTAGCACAGATACGCAGTATTTT. Amino acid sequence: CAGNRDPSTDTQYF.

Remarks on this clonotype: One base away lies a much larger clone, so this may be a sequencing read error. This sequence joins TRBV28 and TRBJ2-1; the D gene is possibly TRBD1 (5 bases). The CDR3 has 15 residues. CDR1 and CDR2 from the germline V gene are MDHEN and SYDVKM. V dropped 4 bases and J dropped 10 bases, with 20 bases sitting between them. CDR3 coding DNA: TGTGCCAGCAGTTCGACAGATAGGGGATGGGGAGAGCAGTTCTTC. It yields the protein CASSSTDRGWGEQFF.

This clonotype qualifies as medium-sized. The chain recombines TRBV28 with TRBJ2-7, with D uncertain. CDR1 is MDHEN and CDR2 is SYDVKM in the germline V gene. The length of the CDR3 is 13 residues. V lost 3 bases and J 0 bases, leaving 6 bases between the germline ends. The CDR3 sequence is CASSLGSSYEQYV. The CDR3 region has the DNA TGTGCCAGCAGTTTGGGCAGCTCCTACGAGCAGTACGTC.

Relative to its sample, this clonotype is medium-sized. The chain employs TRBV12-3 or TRBV12-4 and TRBJ2-1; D is unresolved. Trimming stripped 7 bases from V and 5 bases from J, with 6 bases between. The CDR3 runs 11 residues. The CDR3 loop is CASTANNEQFF. For the CDR3, the DNA is TGTGCCAGCACCGCAAACAATGAGCAGTTCTTC.